The 8 T cell receptor beta chains reported below all come from one sample, sequenced in a study of cytotoxic CD8 clonotypes in ibrutinib-treated CLL. Clones were read by immunoSEQ multiplex PCR, and TCRdb kept only the in-frame ones, dropping some. The table lists fewer than 400,000 clones, about 61% of them singletons. The sequenced sample was PBMCs, obtained after 36 months of ibrutinib treatment. These receptors came from a human donor with chronic lymphocytic leukemia.

DNA of the CDR3: TGCGCCAGCAGCGTACAGGGATCTAATGAAAAACTGTTTTTT. Protein: CASSVQGSNEKLFF. The J gene is TRBJ1-4, the V gene TRBV5-1; weak D call: TRBD1 (6 bases). The CDR3 totals 14 residues. Trimming pared 4 bases from V and 3 bases from J, leaving 10 bases between. Germline CDR1 is SGHRS and CDR2 is YFSETQ. The full variable domain, rest sourced from reference TRBV5-1 and TRBJ1-4, is KAGVTQTPRYLIKTRGQQVTLSCSPISGHRSVSWYQQTPGQGLQFLFEYFSETQRNKGNFPGRFSGRQFSNSRSEMNVSTLELGDSALYLCASSVQGSNEKLFFGSGTQLSVL.

The rearrangement links TRBV6-5 to TRBJ2-2, with unresolved D. The CDR3 is 13 amino acids. Germline V lookup: CDR1 MNHEY, CDR2 SVGAGI. V lost 5 bases and J 6 bases, leaving 10 bases between the germline ends. CDR3 sequence (DNA): TGTGCCAGCAGTGTCTATAAGGCCGGGGAGCTGTTTTTT. It codes for CASSVYKAGELFF.

This clone was seen once. The chain uses TRBV29-1 and TRBJ1-4, with D tentatively TRBD1 (6 bases). The CDR3 has 11 residues. V lost 6 bases and J lost 13, with 15 bases in between. The germline V gene has CDR1 SQVTM and CDR2 ANQGSEA. This chain's CDR3 is CSVRQAFSLFF. CDR3 nucleotides: TGCAGCGTGCGACAGGCTTTTTCACTGTTTTTT. Complete variable domain (other parts from reference TRBV29-1 and TRBJ1-4): SAVISQKPSRDICQRGTSLTIQCQVDSQVTMMFWYRQQPGQSLTLIATANQGSEATYESGFVIDKFPISRPNLTFSTLTVSNMSPEDSSIYLCSVRQAFSLFFGSGTQLSVL.

V and J are TRBV7-9 and TRBJ2-2; 7 nucleotides align to TRBD2. V lost 3 bases, J lost 6 bases, and 7 bases stayed unmatched. The germline V gene encodes CDR1 SEHNR and CDR2 FQNEAQ (reference sequence). The CDR3 totals 15 residues. The CDR3 sequence is CASSFGGSNAGELFF. In nucleotides, the CDR3 is TGTGCCAGCAGCTTTGGCGGGAGTAACGCCGGGGAGCTGTTTTTT.

This clone came up a few times. This chain connects TRBV19 to TRBJ1-2; D gene ambiguous. The CDR3 is 12 residues long. Trimming stripped 5 bases from V and 5 bases from J, with 9 bases between. Germline V gene lookup returns CDR1 LNHDA and CDR2 SQIVND (reference sequence). The CDR3 nucleotides read TGTGCCAGTAGTTCCCCAGGTTATGGCTACACCTTC. It is translated as CASSSPGYGYTF. Looking up the rest from reference TRBV19 and TRBJ1-2 gives the full variable domain: DGGITQSPKYLFRKEGQNVTLSCEQNLNHDAMYWYRQDPGQGLRLIYYSQIVNDFQKGDIAEGYSVSREKKESFPLTVTSAQKNPTAFYLCASSSPGYGYTFGSGTRLTVV.

This clone was picked up a small number of times. The chain joins TRBV6-5 to TRBJ1-2; tentatively, D is TRBD1 (6 bases). Germline CDR1 and CDR2: MNHEY and SVGAGI. CDR3 size: 14 residues. Trimming left V 2 bases short and J 5 bases short, with 12 bases between. The CDR3 loop is CASSYVRGAYGYTF. Here the CDR3 DNA reads TGTGCCAGCAGTTACGTTCGGGGGGCGTATGGCTACACCTTC.

This clone was counted a few times. V is TRBV4-1 and J is TRBJ1-3, with D perhaps TRBD1 (6 bases). V was pared by 1 base and J by 7 bases, with 17 bases between. CDR1 MGHRA and CDR2 YSYEKL come from the germline V gene. This CDR3 spans 16 amino acids. This CDR3 reads CASSQGWTLQGNTIYF. The CDR3 DNA reads TGCGCCAGCAGCCAAGGCTGGACATTACAGGGTAACACCATATATTTT.

This clone was seen once. CDR3 DNA: TGTGCCAGCTCACCAGTAGCCCGGGACACAGATACGCAGTATTTT. The encoded protein is CASSPVARDTDTQYF. V and J are TRBV18 and TRBJ2-3; perhaps TRBD2 as D (5 bases). The V and J ends lost 2 bases and 2 bases respectively, with 11 bases between them. The germline V gene encodes CDR1 KGHSH and CDR2 LQKENI. The CDR3 runs 15 residues.